Below are 4 T cell receptor beta chains sequenced from a single sample in a study of T cell changes during pregnancy in multiple sclerosis. The assay was immunoSEQ multiplex PCR, and TCRdb's table has in-frame clones only and misses some. This sample has around 75,000 clones, with roughly nine tenths found just once. Sequenced here: CD4+ T cells from peripheral blood mononuclear cells, sampled in the third trimester of pregnancy. The receptor set was obtained from a female donor in good health, enrolled as a control in a pregnancy study.

The chain employs TRBV7-2 and TRBJ1-6, with D possibly matching TRBD1 (6 bases). Germline CDR1 and CDR2: SGHTA and FQGNSA. V gave up 5 bases and J gave up 8 bases, with 16 bases separating them. This CDR3 region has 15 residues. CDR3 region: CASSPGAGGDSPLHF. CDR3 DNA sequence: TGTGCCAGCAGCCCGGGGGCGGGAGGGGATTCACCCCTCCACTTT.

The chain links TRBV7-7 to TRBJ1-3; D is undetermined. Germline-derived CDR1 and CDR2 are SSHAT and FNYEAQ (reference sequence). The CDR3 has 11 amino acids. The CDR3 spells CALGGGNTIYF. The CDR3 DNA reads TGTGCTCTGGGAGGTGGAAACACCATATATTTT. The variable domain in full, completed from reference TRBV7-7 and TRBJ1-3, reads GAGVSQSPRYKVTKRGQDVTLRCDPISSHATLYWYQQALGQGPEFLTYFNYEAQPDKSGLPSDRFSAERPEGSISTLTIQRTEQRDSAMYRCALGGGNTIYFGEGSWLTVV.

This clone occurred a few times. The chain recombines TRBV7-8 with TRBJ1-1; D is uncertain. The V end was cut by 2 bases, the J end by 4 bases, with 2 bases between. Looked up from germline, CDR1 is SGHVS and CDR2 is FQNEAQ. This CDR3 region has 11 residues. The CDR3 bases are TGTGCCAGCAGCTTACGCACTGAAGCTTTCTTT. Translated: CASSLRTEAFF.

The CDR3: CASSQDQGVTGELFF. The CDR3 DNA reads as TGCGCCAGCAGCCAAGACCAGGGTGTAACCGGGGAGCTGTTTTTT. The chain is built from TRBV4-3 and TRBJ2-2; a weak D match, TRBD1 (5 bases). V gave up 0 bases and J gave up 5 bases, with 10 bases separating them. Germline loops: CDR1 LGHNA, CDR2 YSLEER. The CDR3 extends over 15 amino acids.